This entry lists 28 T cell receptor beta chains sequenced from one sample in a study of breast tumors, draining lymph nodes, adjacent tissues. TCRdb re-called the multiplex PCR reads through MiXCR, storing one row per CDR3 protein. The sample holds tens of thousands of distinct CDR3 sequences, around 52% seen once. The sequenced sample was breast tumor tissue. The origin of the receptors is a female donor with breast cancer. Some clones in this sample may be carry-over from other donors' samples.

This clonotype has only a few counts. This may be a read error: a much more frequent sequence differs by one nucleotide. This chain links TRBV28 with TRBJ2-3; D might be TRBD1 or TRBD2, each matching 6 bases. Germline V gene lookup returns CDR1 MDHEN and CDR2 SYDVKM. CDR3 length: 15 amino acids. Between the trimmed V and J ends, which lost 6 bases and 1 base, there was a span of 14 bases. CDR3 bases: TGTGCCAGCAGGGGGGGCGCGACTGGCACAGATACGCAGTATTTT. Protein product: CASRGGATGTDTQYF.

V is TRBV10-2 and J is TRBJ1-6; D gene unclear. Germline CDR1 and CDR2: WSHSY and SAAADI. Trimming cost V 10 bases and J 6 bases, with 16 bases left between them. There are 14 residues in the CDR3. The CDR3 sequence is CATTGVGVNSPLHF. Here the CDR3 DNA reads TGCGCCACCACCGGGGTCGGGGTTAATTCACCCCTCCACTTT.

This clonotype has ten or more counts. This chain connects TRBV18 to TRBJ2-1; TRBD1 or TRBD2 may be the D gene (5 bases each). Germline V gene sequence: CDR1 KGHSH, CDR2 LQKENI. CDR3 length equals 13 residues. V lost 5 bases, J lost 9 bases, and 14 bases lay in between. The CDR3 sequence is CASSTSQGPEQFF. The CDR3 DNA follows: TGTGCCAGCTCAACTTCTCAGGGACCTGAGCAGTTCTTC.

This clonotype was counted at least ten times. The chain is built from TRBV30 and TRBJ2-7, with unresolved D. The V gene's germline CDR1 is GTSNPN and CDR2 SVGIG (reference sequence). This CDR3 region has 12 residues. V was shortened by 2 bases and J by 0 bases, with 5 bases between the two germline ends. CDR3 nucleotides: TGTGCCTGGAGTTCGGTCTCCTACGAGCAGTACTTC. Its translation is CAWSSVSYEQYF.

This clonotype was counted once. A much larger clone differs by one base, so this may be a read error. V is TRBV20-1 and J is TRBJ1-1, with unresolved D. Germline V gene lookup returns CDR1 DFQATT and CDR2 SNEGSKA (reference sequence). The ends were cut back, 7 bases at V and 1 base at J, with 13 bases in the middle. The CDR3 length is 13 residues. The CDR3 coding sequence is TGCAGTGTCCCCGCTCGAGGGAACACTGAAGCTTTCTTT. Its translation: CSVPARGNTEAFF.

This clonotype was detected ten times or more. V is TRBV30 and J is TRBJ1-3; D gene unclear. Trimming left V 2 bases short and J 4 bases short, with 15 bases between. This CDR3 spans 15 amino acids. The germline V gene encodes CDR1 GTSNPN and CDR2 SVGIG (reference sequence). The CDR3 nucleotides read TGTGCCTGGAGTACCCTCTCCCCGAAGGGAAACACCATATATTTT. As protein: CAWSTLSPKGNTIYF.

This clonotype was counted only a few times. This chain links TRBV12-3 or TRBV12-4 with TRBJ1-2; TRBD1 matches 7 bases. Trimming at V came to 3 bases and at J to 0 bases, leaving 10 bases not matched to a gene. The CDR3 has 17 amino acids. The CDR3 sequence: CASSFATGKGANYGYTF. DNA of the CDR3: TGTGCCAGCAGTTTCGCGACAGGGAAAGGAGCTAACTATGGCTACACCTTC.

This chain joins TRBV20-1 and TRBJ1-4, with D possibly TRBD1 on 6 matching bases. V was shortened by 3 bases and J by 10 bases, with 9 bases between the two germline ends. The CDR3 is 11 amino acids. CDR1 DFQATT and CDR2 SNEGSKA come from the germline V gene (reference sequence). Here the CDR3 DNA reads TGCAGTGCTAGTGAGGGGGGAAAACTGTTTTTT. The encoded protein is CSASEGGKLFF.

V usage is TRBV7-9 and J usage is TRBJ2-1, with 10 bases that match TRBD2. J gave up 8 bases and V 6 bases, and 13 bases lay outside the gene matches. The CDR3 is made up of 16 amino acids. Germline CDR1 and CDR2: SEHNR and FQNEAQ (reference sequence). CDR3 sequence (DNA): TGTGCCAGCAGAATAGTCAATAGCGGGAGGATTGATGAGCAGTTCTTC. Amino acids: CASRIVNSGRIDEQFF.

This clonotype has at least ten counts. CDR3 residues: CASSEVNRGRMGYNEQFF. CDR3 DNA: TGTGCCAGCAGTGAAGTGAACAGGGGGCGAATGGGATACAATGAGCAGTTCTTC. The chain links TRBV6-1 to TRBJ2-1, with 9 bases matching TRBD1. V shed 1 base and J 4 bases; nucleotides not matched to a gene: 11. CDR1 and CDR2 from the germline V gene are MNHNS and SASEGT. The CDR3 runs to 18 residues.

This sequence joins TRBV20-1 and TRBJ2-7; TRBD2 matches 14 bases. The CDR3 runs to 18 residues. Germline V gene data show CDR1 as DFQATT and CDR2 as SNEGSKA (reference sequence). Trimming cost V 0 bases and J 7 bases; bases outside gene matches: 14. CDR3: CSARDLGTSGRTTGEQYF. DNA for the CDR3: TGCAGTGCTAGAGATCTAGGGACTAGCGGGAGAACTACCGGGGAGCAGTACTTC.

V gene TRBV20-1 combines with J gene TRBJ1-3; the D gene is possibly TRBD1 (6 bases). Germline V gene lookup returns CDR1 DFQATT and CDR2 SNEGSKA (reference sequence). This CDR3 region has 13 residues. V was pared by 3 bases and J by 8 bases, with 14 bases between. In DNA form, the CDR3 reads TGCAGTGCTAGCACAGGGTTTGGCTACACCATATATTTT. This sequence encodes CSASTGFGYTIYF.

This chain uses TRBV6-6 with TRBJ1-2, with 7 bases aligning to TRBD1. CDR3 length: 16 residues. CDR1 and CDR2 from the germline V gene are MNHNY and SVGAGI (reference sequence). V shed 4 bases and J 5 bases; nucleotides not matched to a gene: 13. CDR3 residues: CASSSFDRDRRYGYTF. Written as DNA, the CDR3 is TGTGCCAGCAGTTCTTTCGACAGGGACAGACGATATGGCTACACCTTC.

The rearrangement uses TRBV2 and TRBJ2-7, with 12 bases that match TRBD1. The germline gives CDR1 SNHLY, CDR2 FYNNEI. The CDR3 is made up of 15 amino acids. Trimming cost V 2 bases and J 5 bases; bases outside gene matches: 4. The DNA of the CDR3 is TGTGCCAGCAGTGAAAGTGGGACAGGGGGCCACGAGCAGTACTTC. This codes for CASSESGTGGHEQYF.

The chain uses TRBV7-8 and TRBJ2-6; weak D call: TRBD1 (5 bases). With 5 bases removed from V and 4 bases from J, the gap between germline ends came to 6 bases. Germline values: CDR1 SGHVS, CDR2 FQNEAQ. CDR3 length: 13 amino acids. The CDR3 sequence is CASSRTGANVLTF. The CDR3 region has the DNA TGTGCCAGCAGCCGGACAGGGGCCAACGTCCTGACTTTC. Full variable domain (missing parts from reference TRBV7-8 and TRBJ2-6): GAGVSQSPRYKVAKRGQDVALRCDPISGHVSLFWYQQALGQGPEFLTYFQNEAQLDKSGLPSDRFFAERPEGSVSTLKIQRTQQEDSAVYLCASSRTGANVLTFGAGSRLTVL.

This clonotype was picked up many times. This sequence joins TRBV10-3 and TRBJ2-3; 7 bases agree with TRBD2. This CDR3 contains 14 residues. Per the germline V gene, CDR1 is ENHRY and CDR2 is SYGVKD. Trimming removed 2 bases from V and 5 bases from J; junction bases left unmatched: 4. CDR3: CAISEGGSLDTQYF. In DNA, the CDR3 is TGTGCCATCAGTGAGGGCGGGAGTCTAGATACGCAGTATTTT.

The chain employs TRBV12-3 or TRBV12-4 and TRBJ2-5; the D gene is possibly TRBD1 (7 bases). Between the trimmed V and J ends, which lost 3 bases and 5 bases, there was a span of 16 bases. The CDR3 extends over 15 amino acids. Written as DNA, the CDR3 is TGTGCCAGCAGTTTCGGAGACAGGGCGGGGGAGACCCAGTACTTC. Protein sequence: CASSFGDRAGETQYF.

The DNA of the CDR3 is TGTGCCAGCTCACCACCGCTAGGACATCCGCAGTTCTTC. This encodes CASSPPLGHPQFF. J is TRBJ2-1 and V is TRBV25-1; D may be TRBD1 (5 bases). The V gene lost 8 bases and the J gene lost 12 bases, with 20 bases spanning the gap. Germline V gene data show CDR1 as MGHDK and CDR2 as SYGVNS. The CDR3 contains 13 residues.

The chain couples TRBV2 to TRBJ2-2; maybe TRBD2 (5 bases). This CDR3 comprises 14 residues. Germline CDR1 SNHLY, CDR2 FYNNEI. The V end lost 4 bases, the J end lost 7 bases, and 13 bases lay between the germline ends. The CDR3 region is CASSATPEGGELFF. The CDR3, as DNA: TGTGCCAGCAGTGCTACCCCTGAGGGCGGGGAGCTGTTTTTT.

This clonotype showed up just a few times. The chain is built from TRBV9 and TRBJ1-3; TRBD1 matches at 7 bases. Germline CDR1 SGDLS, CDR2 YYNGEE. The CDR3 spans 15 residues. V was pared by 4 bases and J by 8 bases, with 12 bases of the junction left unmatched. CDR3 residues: CASSLTGRNGYTIYF. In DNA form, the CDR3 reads TGTGCCAGCAGCCTGACAGGGAGGAATGGCTACACCATATATTTT.

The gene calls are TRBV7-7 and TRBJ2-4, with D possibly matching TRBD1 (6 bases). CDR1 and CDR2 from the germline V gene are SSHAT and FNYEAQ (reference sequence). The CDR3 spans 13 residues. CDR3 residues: CAIGQRAKNIQYF. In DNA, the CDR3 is TGTGCTATTGGACAGCGAGCTAAAAACATTCAGTACTTC.

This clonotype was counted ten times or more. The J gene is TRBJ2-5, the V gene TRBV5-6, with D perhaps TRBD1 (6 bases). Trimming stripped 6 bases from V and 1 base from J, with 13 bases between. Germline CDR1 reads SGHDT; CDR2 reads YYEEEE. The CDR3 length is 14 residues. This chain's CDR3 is CASTAGTLQETQYF. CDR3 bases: TGTGCCAGCACTGCCGGGACACTCCAAGAGACCCAGTACTTC.

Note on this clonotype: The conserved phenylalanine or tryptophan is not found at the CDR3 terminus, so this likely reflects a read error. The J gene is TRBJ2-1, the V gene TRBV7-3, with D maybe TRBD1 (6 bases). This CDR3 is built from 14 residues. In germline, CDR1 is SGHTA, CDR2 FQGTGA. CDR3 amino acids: CANSALDGTYEQFL. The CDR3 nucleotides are TGTGCCAACAGCGCTTTGGACGGGACATATGAGCAGTTCCTC.

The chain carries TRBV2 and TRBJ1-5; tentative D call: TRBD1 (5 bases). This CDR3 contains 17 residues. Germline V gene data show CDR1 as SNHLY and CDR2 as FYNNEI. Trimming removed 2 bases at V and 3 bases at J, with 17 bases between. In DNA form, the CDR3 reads TGTGCCAGCAGTGAAAGTGGGGCAGTCATCGTCAATCAGCCCCAGCATTTT. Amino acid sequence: CASSESGAVIVNQPQHF. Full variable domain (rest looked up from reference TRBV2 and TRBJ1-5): EPEVTQTPSHQVTQMGQEVILRCVPISNHLYFYWYRQILGQKVEFLVSFYNNEISEKSEIFDDQFSVERPDGSNFTLKIRSTKLEDSAMYFCASSESGAVIVNQPQHFGDGTRLSIL.

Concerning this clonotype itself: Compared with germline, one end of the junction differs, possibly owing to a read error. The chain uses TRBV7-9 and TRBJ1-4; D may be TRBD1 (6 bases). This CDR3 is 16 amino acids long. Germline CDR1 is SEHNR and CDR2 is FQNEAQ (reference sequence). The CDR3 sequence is CAGSLLGGRGNEKLFF. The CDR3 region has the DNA TGTGCCGGCAGCTTACTCGGGGGGCGCGGGAATGAAAAACTGTTTTTT.

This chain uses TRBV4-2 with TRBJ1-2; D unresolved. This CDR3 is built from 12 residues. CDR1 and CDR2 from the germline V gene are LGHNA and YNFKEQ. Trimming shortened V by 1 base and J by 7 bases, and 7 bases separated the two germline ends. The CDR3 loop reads CASSQVKGGYTF. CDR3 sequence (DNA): TGTGCCAGCAGCCAAGTAAAGGGTGGCTACACCTTC.

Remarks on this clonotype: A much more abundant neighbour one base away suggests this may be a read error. The chain's CDR3 is CASSLGWDRGYTEPFF. CDR3 coding DNA: TGTGCCAGCAGCTTAGGGTGGGACAGGGGGTACACTGAACCTTTCTTT. The rearrangement links TRBV7-8 to TRBJ1-1; 11 bases align to TRBD1. The CDR3 length is 16 residues. Looked up from germline, CDR1 is SGHVS and CDR2 is FQNEAQ.

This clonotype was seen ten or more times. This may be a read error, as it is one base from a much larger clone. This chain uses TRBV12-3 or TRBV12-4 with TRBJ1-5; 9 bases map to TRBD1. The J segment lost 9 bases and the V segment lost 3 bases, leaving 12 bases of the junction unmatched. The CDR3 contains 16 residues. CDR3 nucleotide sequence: TGTGCCAGCAGTTTCGTAGGGACAGGGAGGGTTGGGCCCCAGCATTTT. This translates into CASSFVGTGRVGPQHF.